Listed below are T cell receptor beta chains from one sample, sequenced in a study of Ad26.COV2.S vaccination and SARS-CoV-2 variants. TCRdb's copy holds only in-frame clones and misses some; the assay was immunoSEQ multiplex PCR. Among about 680,000 clones listed, more than 80% were seen once. Here the sequenced sample was peripheral blood, taken in a trial of Ad26.COV2.S vaccine versus placebo. The receptors stem from a person between 18 and 60 years old who received the Ad26.COV2.S COVID-19 vaccine or a placebo. The CDR3 runs from the conserved cysteine through the conserved F or W. Clone size is stated in some rows and not others, as once, few, many or a class when expanded.

v_gene	abundance	j_gene	CDR3aa
TRBV27	-	TRBJ1-6	CASSLWGAYSPLHF
TRBV29-1	-	TRBJ2-4	CSVEVGQLDIQYF
TRBV5-4	few	TRBJ2-7	CASSNAGGRTYEQYF
TRBV2	-	TRBJ2-3	CASTQTGIDTQYF
TRBV19	-	TRBJ2-2	CASTLAGGPVDTGELFF
TRBV2	-	TRBJ2-1	CAGGDVSYNEQFF
TRBV6-2/TRBV6-3	-	TRBJ1-5	CASSYSAGNQPQHF
TRBV7-9	-	TRBJ1-3	CASTAGGPGNTIYF
TRBV5-1	once	TRBJ2-2	CASSGDNTGELFF
TRBV6-2/TRBV6-3	-	TRBJ1-2	CASSDSHNYGYTF
TRBV5-8	few	TRBJ2-1	CASSLGLSSYNEQFF
TRBV7-2	-	TRBJ2-1	CASSLDPAGPYNEQFF
TRBV11-3	-	TRBJ2-3	CASSPGLAGVTDTQYF
TRBV19	-	TRBJ1-1	CASSLATVMNTEAFF
TRBV19	-	TRBJ2-2	CASTRDQKLNTGELFF
TRBV9	-	TRBJ1-1	CASSSGGNTEAFF
TRBV30	-	TRBJ1-1	CAWSPTSEAFF
TRBV7-2	-	TRBJ1-1	CASSFYRVYTEAFF
TRBV7-9	-	TRBJ2-1	CASSLAGRASLNEQFF
TRBV2	-	TRBJ2-5	CASSTYGAETQYF
TRBV7-2	-	TRBJ2-3	CASSFSGGLRDTQYF
TRBV5-5	-	TRBJ1-4	CASSLLGEKLFF
TRBV6-5	-	TRBJ1-2	CASSTGYGYTF
TRBV3-1/TRBV3-2	-	TRBJ1-5	CASSSKGGESQPQHF
TRBV5-1	-	TRBJ2-7	CASKDSGYYEQYF
TRBV29-1	-	TRBJ2-7	CSVVGGQTRRQYF
TRBV19	-	TRBJ2-1	CASRGVLAGNYNEQFF
TRBV9	-	TRBJ1-3	CASSVEVGNTIYF
TRBV30	-	TRBJ2-3	CASNGGGTDTQYF
TRBV27	-	TRBJ1-3	CASSSFSGNTIYF
TRBV4-1	-	TRBJ1-1	CASSQVGATGRSEAFF
TRBV9	-	TRBJ1-4	CASSAGLSNEKLFF
TRBV19	-	TRBJ1-4	CASSIDLWRVGGLREKLFF
TRBV6-1	-	TRBJ2-3	CASSEAPQDTQYF
TRBV29-1	-	TRBJ2-7	CSVRTWSGTYEQYF
TRBV6-6	-	TRBJ2-3	CASSYSVAGGTDTQYF
TRBV24-1	-	TRBJ1-1	CATRGGANTEAFF
TRBV11-2	-	TRBJ2-1	CASSLDLSSYNEQFF
TRBV9	-	TRBJ2-3	CASSVDRGVPTDTQYF
TRBV19	-	TRBJ2-2	CASSDDSNTGELFF
TRBV7-8	-	TRBJ2-5	CASSLATSGSNQETQYF
TRBV2	-	TRBJ2-2	CATGGSNTGELFF
TRBV6-5	-	TRBJ2-2	CASIRQGNTGELFF
TRBV2	few	TRBJ2-7	CASSVGIYEQYF
TRBV23-1	-	TRBJ2-4	CASSPPRGAKNIQYF
TRBV7-9	few	TRBJ2-7	CASSPLGRQLSYEQYF
TRBV5-1	-	TRBJ2-1	CASSPRDRAYNEQFF
TRBV9	-	TRBJ1-6	CASSAGQYNSPLHF
TRBV19	-	TRBJ1-3	CASSISRGAGNTIYF
TRBV12-3/TRBV12-4	-	TRBJ1-1	CATQGDVTDEAFF